The following is a TCR beta chain sequence with its context. Measured with immunoSEQ multiplex PCR; TCRdb has only the in-frame clones, and not every one. This table has some 350,000 clones, about 90% appearing once. This sample stems from a study of blood T cell repertoires in COVID-19. On the study more broadly: Acute and convalescent COVID-19 specimens originated in the United States, Italy and Spain.

V lost 5 bases to trimming and J lost 8 bases; unmatched junction nucleotides: 13. The CDR3 sequence is 15 residues long. Germline V CDR1 and CDR2: MNHNY, SVGAGI (reference sequence). The gene calls are TRBV6-6 and TRBJ1-2, with 8 nucleotides matching TRBD1. Input material: peripheral blood. This clonotype was sampled from a woman aged 18-30 years who had recovered from COVID-19. For the CDR3, the DNA is TGTGCCAGCAGTCCCGTGCGAGACAGGGGAAACGGCTACACCTTC. This encodes CASSPVRDRGNGYTF.